This T cell receptor beta chain was found in a study of regulatory T cells in long-lasting Graves disease. The overall study: Newly diagnosed Graves' patients took antithyroid drugs under 3 months.

For this clonotype: Its antigen is unknown.

The CDR3 extends over 16 amino acids. Germline V gene sequence: CDR1 SGDLS, CDR2 YYNGEE. V was pared by 3 bases and J by 8 bases, with 23 bases between. Construction of TCR beta libraries relied on iRepertoire HTBI primers and on Arm-PCR targeting CDR3 regions. Each CDR3 protein is one row after TCRdb ran MiXCR on the multiplex PCR reads. Of hundreds of thousands of distinct CDR3 sequences detected, around 15% appear once; the ten largest clones hold approximately 12%. Notes on the study in general: Whereas new patients shared roughly 910 public clonotypes, persistent patients shared more, at 2,500 to 3,500. Under persistent disease, TRBV28, TRBJ1-2 and TRBJ2-5 were used preferentially.

Indicated time point: newly diagnosed GD, antithyroid drugs for less than 3 months. PBMCs were the source of the RNA used for TCR sequencing. Another study also made use of these data, one on T cells in Graves' hyperthyroidism and ophthalmopathy. That source reports: First-round RT-PCR with HTBI primers amplified the TCR CDR3 region.

Sequenced here: peripheral blood mononuclear cells (PBMCs), sampled at new diagnosis, from a patient treated with antithyroid drugs. The gene calls are TRBV9 and TRBJ1-2, with D perhaps TRBD1 (5 bases). The TCR comes from a woman under 40 with Graves disease. CDR3 in amino acids: CASSATTRQRMDGYTF. The CDR3 coding sequence is TGTGCCAGCAGCGCGACAACGCGACAGAGGATGGACGGCTACACCTTC.